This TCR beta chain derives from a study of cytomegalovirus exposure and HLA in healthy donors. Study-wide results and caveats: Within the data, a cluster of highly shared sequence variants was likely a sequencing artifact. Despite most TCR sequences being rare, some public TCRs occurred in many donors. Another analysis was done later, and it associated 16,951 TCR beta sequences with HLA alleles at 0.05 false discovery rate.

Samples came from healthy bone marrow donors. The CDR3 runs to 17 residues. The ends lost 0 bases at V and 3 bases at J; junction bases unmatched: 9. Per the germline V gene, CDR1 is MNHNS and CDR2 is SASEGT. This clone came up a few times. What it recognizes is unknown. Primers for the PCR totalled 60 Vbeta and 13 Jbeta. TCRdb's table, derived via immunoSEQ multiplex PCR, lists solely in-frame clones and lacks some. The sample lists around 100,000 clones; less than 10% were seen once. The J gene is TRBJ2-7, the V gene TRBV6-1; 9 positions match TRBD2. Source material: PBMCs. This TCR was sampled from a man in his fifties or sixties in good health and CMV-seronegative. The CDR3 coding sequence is TGTGCCAGCAGTGAAGCGATTCAGCGGGGGGATTTCTACGAGCAGTACTTC. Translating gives CASSEAIQRGDFYEQYF.